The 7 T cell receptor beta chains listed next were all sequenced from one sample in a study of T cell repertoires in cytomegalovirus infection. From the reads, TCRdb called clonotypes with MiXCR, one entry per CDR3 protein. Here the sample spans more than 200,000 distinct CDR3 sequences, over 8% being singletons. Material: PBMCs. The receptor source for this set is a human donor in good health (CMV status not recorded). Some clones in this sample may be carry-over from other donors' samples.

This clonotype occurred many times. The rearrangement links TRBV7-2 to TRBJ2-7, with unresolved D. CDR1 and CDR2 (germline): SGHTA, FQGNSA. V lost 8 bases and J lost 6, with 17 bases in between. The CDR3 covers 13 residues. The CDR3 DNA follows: TGTGCCAGCTCCAGCATCACAGACGTCGAGCAGTACTTC. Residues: CASSSITDVEQYF.

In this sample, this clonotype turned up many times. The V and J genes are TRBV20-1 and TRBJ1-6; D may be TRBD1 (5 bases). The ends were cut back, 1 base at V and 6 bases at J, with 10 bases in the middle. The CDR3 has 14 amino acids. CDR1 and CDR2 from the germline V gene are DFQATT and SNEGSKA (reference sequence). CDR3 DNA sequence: TGCAGTGCTAGAGTAGGGGATTTTAATTCACCCCTCCACTTT. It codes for CSARVGDFNSPLHF.

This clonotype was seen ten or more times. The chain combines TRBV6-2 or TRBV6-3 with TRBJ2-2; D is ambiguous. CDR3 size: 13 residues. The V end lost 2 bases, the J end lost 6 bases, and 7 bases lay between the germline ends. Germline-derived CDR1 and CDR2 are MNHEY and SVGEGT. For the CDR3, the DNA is TGTGCCAGCAGTTACGCCGTATCCGGGGAGCTGTTTTTT. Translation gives CASSYAVSGELFF.

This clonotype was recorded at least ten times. This chain's CDR3 is CASSPGQGPTGELFF. The CDR3 DNA reads as TGTGCCAGCAGCCCAGGACAGGGACCCACCGGGGAGCTGTTTTTT. The chain employs TRBV7-2 and TRBJ2-2, with 8 bases aligning to TRBD1. Germline CDR1 reads SGHTA; CDR2 reads FQGNSA. CDR3 length: 15 amino acids. J lost 4 bases, V lost 5 bases, and 6 bases had no gene match.

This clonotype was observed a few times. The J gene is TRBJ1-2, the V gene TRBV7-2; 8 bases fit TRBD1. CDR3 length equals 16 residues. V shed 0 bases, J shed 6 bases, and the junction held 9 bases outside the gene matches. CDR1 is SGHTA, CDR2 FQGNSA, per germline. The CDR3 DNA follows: TGTGCCAGCAGCTTAGCGCTCCAGGGGGCGCTGGATGGCTACACCTTC. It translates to CASSLALQGALDGYTF. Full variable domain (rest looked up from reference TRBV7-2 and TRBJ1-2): GAGVSQSPSNKVTEKGKDVELRCDPISGHTALYWYRQSLGQGLEFLIYFQGNSAPDKSGLPSDRFSAERTGGSVSTLTIQRTQQEDSAVYLCASSLALQGALDGYTFGSGTRLTVV.

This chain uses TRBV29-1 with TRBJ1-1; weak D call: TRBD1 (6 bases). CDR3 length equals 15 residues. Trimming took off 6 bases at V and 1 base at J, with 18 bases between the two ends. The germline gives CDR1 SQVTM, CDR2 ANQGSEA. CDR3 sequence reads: CSVSGQRRPNTEAFF. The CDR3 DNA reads TGCAGCGTCAGCGGACAGAGGAGGCCGAACACTGAAGCTTTCTTT.

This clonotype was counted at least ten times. The CDR3 is CASSLGAAISSYEQYF. The CDR3 nucleotides are TGTGCCAGCAGCTTAGGGGCGGCTATCTCCTCCTACGAGCAGTACTTC. The chain recombines TRBV7-2 with TRBJ2-7; D is undetermined. The CDR3 totals 16 residues. The V gene's germline CDR1 is SGHTA and CDR2 FQGNSA. V lost 1 base and J lost 0, with 13 bases in between.